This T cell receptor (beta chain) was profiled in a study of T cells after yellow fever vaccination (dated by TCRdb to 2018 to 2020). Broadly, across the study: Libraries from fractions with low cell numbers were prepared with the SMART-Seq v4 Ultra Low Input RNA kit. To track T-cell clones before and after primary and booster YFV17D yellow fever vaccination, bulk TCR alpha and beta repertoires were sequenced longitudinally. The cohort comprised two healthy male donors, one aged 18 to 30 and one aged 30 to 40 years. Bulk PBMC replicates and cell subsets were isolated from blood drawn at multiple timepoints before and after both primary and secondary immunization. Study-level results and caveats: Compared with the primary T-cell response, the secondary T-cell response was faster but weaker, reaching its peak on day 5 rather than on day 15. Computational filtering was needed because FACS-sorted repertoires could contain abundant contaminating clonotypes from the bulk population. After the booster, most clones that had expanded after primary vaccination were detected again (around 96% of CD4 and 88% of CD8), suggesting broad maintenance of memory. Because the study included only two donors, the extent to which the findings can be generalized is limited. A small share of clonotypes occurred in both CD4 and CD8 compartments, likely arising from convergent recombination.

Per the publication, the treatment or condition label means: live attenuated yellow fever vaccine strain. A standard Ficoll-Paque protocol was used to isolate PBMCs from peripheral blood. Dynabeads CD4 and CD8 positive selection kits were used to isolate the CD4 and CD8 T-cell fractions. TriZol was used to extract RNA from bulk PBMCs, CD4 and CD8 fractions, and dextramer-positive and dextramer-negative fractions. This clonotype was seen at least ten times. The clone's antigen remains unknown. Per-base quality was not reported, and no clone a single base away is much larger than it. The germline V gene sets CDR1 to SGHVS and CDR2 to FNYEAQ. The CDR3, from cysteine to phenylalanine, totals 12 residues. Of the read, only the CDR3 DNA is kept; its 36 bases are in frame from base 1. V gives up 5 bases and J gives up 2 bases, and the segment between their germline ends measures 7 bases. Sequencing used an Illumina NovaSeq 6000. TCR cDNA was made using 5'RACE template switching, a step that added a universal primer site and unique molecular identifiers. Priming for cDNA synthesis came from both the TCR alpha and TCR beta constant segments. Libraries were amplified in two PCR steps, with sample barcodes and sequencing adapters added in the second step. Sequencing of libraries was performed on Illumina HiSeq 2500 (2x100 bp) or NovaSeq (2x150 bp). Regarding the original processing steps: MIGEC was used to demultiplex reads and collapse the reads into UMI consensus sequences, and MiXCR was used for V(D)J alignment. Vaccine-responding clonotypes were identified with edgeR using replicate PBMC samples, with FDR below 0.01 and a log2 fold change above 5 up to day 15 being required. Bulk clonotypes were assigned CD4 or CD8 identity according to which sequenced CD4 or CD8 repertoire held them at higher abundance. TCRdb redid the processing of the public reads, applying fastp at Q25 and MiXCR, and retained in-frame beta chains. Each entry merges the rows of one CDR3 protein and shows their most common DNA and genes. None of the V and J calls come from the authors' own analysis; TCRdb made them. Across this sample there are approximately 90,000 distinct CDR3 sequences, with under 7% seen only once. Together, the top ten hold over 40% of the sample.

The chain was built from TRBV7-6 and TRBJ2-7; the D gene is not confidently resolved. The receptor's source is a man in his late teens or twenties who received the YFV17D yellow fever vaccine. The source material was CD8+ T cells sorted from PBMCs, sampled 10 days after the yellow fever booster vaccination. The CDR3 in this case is CASSLHTYEQYF. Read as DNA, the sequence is TGTGCCAGCAGCCTTCATACCTACGAGCAGTACTTC.